One and the same sample provided the 2 T cell receptor beta chains below, sequenced in a study of T cells in Graves' hyperthyroidism and ophthalmopathy. Amplified regions were TCR beta CDR3 sequences from RNA transcripts. HTBI primers drove first-round RT-PCR of the TCR CDR3. MiXCR, run by TCRdb on the multiplex PCR reads, gives a single entry per CDR3 protein. The data hold 450,000 to 700,000 distinct CDR3 sequences, with 35% to 55% observed a single time. Sequenced input: peripheral blood or thyroid tissue (not recorded which). These receptors were obtained from an adult woman with Graves' disease, either hyperthyroidism or ophthalmopathy (not recorded which).

The chain is built from TRBV15 and TRBJ1-4; D remains ambiguous. V lost 5 bases and J 11 bases, leaving 12 bases between the germline ends. This CDR3 is 12 amino acids long. Germline values: CDR1 LNHNV, CDR2 YYDKDF (reference sequence). The CDR3, as DNA: TGTGCCACCAGCGGTCCAAGAGGCAAACTGTTTTTT. This codes for CATSGPRGKLFF.

This clonotype turned up a few times. V gene TRBV2 combines with J gene TRBJ1-6; TRBD1 agrees at 7 bases. Per the germline V gene, CDR1 is SNHLY and CDR2 is FYNNEI. The CDR3 runs 14 residues. The V gene end was trimmed by 6 bases and the J gene end by 9 bases; junction bases not matched to a gene: 8. The chain's CDR3 is CASSANRGLSPLHF. The CDR3 nucleotides are TGTGCCAGCAGCGCTAACAGGGGTCTTTCACCCCTCCACTTT.